These T cell receptor beta chains were read from a single sample in a study of blood T cell repertoires in COVID-19. The table came from immunoSEQ multiplex PCR; TCRdb's copy has only in-frame clones and leaves some out. The table lists about 97,000 clones, 80% to 90% of them singletons. The sequenced material came from peripheral blood. The receptors shown here come from a human donor in a cohort sampled during active COVID-19. Both conserved end residues are part of each CDR3. D genes are given only for firm matches. For some rows the clone size is stated as once, few or many, or as a class when expanded; others skip it.

clone_size: -
d_call: TRBD1
cdr3_length: 16
v_call: TRBV11-2
j_call: TRBJ2-7
cdr3_nt: TGTGCCAGCAGCTTAAGAGGGACAGGGACTTCCTACGAGCAGTACTTC
cdr3_aa: CASSLRGTGTSYEQYF

clone_size: -
d_call: TRBD1
cdr3_length: 14
v_call: TRBV6-5
j_call: TRBJ1-6
cdr3_nt: TGTGCCAGCTGCCGGGACAGACATAATTCACCCCTCCACTTT
cdr3_aa: CASCRDRHNSPLHF

clone_size: -
d_call: -
cdr3_length: 15
v_call: TRBV5-1
j_call: TRBJ1-4
cdr3_nt: TGCGCCAGCAGCCTCGGACATGCGCTTAATGAAAAACTGTTTTTT
cdr3_aa: CASSLGHALNEKLFF

clone_size: -
d_call: TRBD2
cdr3_length: 16
v_call: TRBV4-1
j_call: TRBJ2-1
cdr3_nt: TGCGCCAGCAGCCAGGGGACTAGCGGTTCCTACAATGAGCAGTTCTTC
cdr3_aa: CASSQGTSGSYNEQFF

clone_size: -
d_call: -
cdr3_length: 14
v_call: TRBV4-2
j_call: TRBJ1-2
cdr3_nt: TGTGCCAGCAGCCAAGATCTGGCGGGGCCCGGCTACACCTTC
cdr3_aa: CASSQDLAGPGYTF

clone_size: -
d_call: TRBD2
cdr3_length: 14
v_call: TRBV6-5
j_call: TRBJ2-1
cdr3_nt: TGTGCCAGCAGCCGACTAGCGGGAGACAATGAGCAGTTCTTC
cdr3_aa: CASSRLAGDNEQFF

clone_size: -
d_call: -
cdr3_length: 16
v_call: TRBV5-1
j_call: TRBJ2-2
cdr3_nt: TGCGCCAGCAGCTTGTTCCGTCCTGCGAACACCGGGGAGCTGTTTTTT
cdr3_aa: CASSLFRPANTGELFF

clone_size: -
d_call: -
cdr3_length: 15
v_call: TRBV4-1
j_call: TRBJ2-5
cdr3_nt: TGCGCCAGCAGCCAAGAAGGGGCAAGGGGAGAGACCCAGTACTTC
cdr3_aa: CASSQEGARGETQYF

clone_size: -
d_call: -
cdr3_length: 14
v_call: TRBV7-9
j_call: TRBJ1-6
cdr3_nt: TGTGCCAGCAGCTTAAGTAGTTTAAGTTCACCCCTCCACTTT
cdr3_aa: CASSLSSLSSPLHF

clone_size: -
d_call: TRBD1
cdr3_length: 12
v_call: TRBV28
j_call: TRBJ1-3
cdr3_nt: TGTGCTTCACAGGGGGCTGGAAACACCATATATTTT
cdr3_aa: CASQGAGNTIYF

clone_size: -
d_call: TRBD1
cdr3_length: 14
v_call: TRBV29-1
j_call: TRBJ1-2
cdr3_nt: TGCAGCGTTGATCGGTCCCGGGACAGGGACGGCTACACCTTC
cdr3_aa: CSVDRSRDRDGYTF

clone_size: -
d_call: -
cdr3_length: 16
v_call: TRBV15
j_call: TRBJ2-3
cdr3_nt: TGTGCCACCAGCAGAGATCCAGGCCAACAAGCAGATACGCAGTATTTT
cdr3_aa: CATSRDPGQQADTQYF

clone_size: -
d_call: TRBD1
cdr3_length: 13
v_call: TRBV19
j_call: TRBJ1-5
cdr3_nt: TGTGCCAGTGGTGACAGGGTGGATCAGCCCCAGCATTTT
cdr3_aa: CASGDRVDQPQHF

clone_size: -
d_call: -
cdr3_length: 15
v_call: TRBV27
j_call: TRBJ2-5
cdr3_nt: TGTGCCAGCAGTCCACTTAATCCCCGTCAAGAGACCCAGTACTTC
cdr3_aa: CASSPLNPRQETQYF

clone_size: -
d_call: TRBD1
cdr3_length: 18
v_call: TRBV5-4
j_call: TRBJ2-2
cdr3_nt: TGTGCCAGCAGCTTGGGGAACCGGGACAGGGGATCTTCCGGGGAGCTGTTTTTT
cdr3_aa: CASSLGNRDRGSSGELFF

clone_size: -
d_call: TRBD1
cdr3_length: 16
v_call: TRBV11-2
j_call: TRBJ1-1
cdr3_nt: TGTGCCAGCAGCCACCTAACAGGGGTAGGGAACACTGAAGCTTTCTTT
cdr3_aa: CASSHLTGVGNTEAFF

clone_size: -
d_call: TRBD1
cdr3_length: 17
v_call: TRBV28
j_call: TRBJ1-5
cdr3_nt: TGTGCCAGCAGTTTTGACAGGGGCCATAATAGCAATCAGCCCCAGCATTTT
cdr3_aa: CASSFDRGHNSNQPQHF

clone_size: -
d_call: -
cdr3_length: 14
v_call: TRBV2
j_call: TRBJ1-1
cdr3_nt: TGTGCCAGCAGTGGGGAGACTATGAACACTGAAGCTTTCTTT
cdr3_aa: CASSGETMNTEAFF

clone_size: -
d_call: TRBD1
cdr3_length: 15
v_call: TRBV5-1
j_call: TRBJ1-1
cdr3_nt: TGCGCCAGCAGCTCGGGGACAGCCAGGGTAGCTGAAGCTTTCTTT
cdr3_aa: CASSSGTARVAEAFF

clone_size: -
d_call: TRBD2
cdr3_length: 16
v_call: TRBV9
j_call: TRBJ2-5
cdr3_nt: TGTGCCAGCAGCGTAGGTAGCGGGGGGGCCGGCGGGACCCAGTACTTC
cdr3_aa: CASSVGSGGAGGTQYF

clone_size: -
d_call: TRBD2
cdr3_length: 16
v_call: TRBV5-1
j_call: TRBJ2-1
cdr3_nt: TGCGCCAGCAGCTTGGTTCTAGCGGGCTCCTACAATGAGCAGTTCTTC
cdr3_aa: CASSLVLAGSYNEQFF

clone_size: -
d_call: -
cdr3_length: 13
v_call: TRBV30
j_call: TRBJ1-1
cdr3_nt: TGTGCCTGGTCTCGCGGGGGGTACACTGAAGCTTTCTTT
cdr3_aa: CAWSRGGYTEAFF

clone_size: -
d_call: -
cdr3_length: 15
v_call: TRBV5-1
j_call: TRBJ1-1
cdr3_nt: TGCGCCAGCAGCCGGGAAGGGAAAATCGACACTGAAGCTTTCTTT
cdr3_aa: CASSREGKIDTEAFF

clone_size: -
d_call: TRBD2
cdr3_length: 16
v_call: TRBV5-1
j_call: TRBJ2-1
cdr3_nt: TGCGCCAGCAGCTTGGCCCTCCGGGAGGTATACAATGAGCAGTTCTTC
cdr3_aa: CASSLALREVYNEQFF

clone_size: -
d_call: -
cdr3_length: 13
v_call: TRBV11-3
j_call: TRBJ1-2
cdr3_nt: TGTGCCAGCAGCTCACCACTATACTATGGCTACACCTTC
cdr3_aa: CASSSPLYYGYTF

clone_size: -
d_call: -
cdr3_length: 12
v_call: TRBV12-3/TRBV12-4
j_call: TRBJ1-1
cdr3_nt: TGTGCCAGCAGTTTAAGCGGCAGCGAAGCTTTCTTT
cdr3_aa: CASSLSGSEAFF

clone_size: -
d_call: -
cdr3_length: 14
v_call: TRBV7-8
j_call: TRBJ2-2
cdr3_nt: TGTGCCAGCAGCTTATGGGGGGACACCGGGGAGCTGTTTTTT
cdr3_aa: CASSLWGDTGELFF

clone_size: -
d_call: -
cdr3_length: 12
v_call: TRBV30
j_call: TRBJ1-1
cdr3_nt: TGTGCCTGGGGACATCTGAACACTGAAGCTTTCTTT
cdr3_aa: CAWGHLNTEAFF

clone_size: -
d_call: -
cdr3_length: 15
v_call: TRBV2
j_call: TRBJ2-3
cdr3_nt: TGTGCCAGCACTCCACTCCGTCAAAGACCCTCAGGGCAGTATTTT
cdr3_aa: CASTPLRQRPSGQYF

clone_size: -
d_call: TRBD1
cdr3_length: 13
v_call: TRBV3-1/TRBV3-2
j_call: TRBJ1-2
cdr3_nt: TGTGCCAGCAGCCTCGACAGGGCCTATGGCTACACCTTC
cdr3_aa: CASSLDRAYGYTF

clone_size: few
d_call: TRBD1
cdr3_length: 11
v_call: TRBV20-1
j_call: TRBJ1-3
cdr3_nt: TGCAGTGCTGGACAGGGGAACACCATATATTTT
cdr3_aa: CSAGQGNTIYF

clone_size: -
d_call: -
cdr3_length: 14
v_call: TRBV2
j_call: TRBJ2-7
cdr3_nt: TGTGCCAGCAGTCTGGGGGCCCTGGGATACGAGCAGTACTTC
cdr3_aa: CASSLGALGYEQYF

clone_size: -
d_call: TRBD2
cdr3_length: 18
v_call: TRBV7-2
j_call: TRBJ2-1
cdr3_nt: TGTGCCAGCAGCTCGGTGGGACTAGGGGTTGGTTCCTACAATGAGCAGTTCTTC
cdr3_aa: CASSSVGLGVGSYNEQFF

clone_size: -
d_call: -
cdr3_length: 14
v_call: TRBV28
j_call: TRBJ1-1
cdr3_nt: TGTGCCAGCAGGGATACAGTCCTGATCACTGAAGCTTTCTTT
cdr3_aa: CASRDTVLITEAFF

clone_size: -
d_call: TRBD1
cdr3_length: 15
v_call: TRBV7-3
j_call: TRBJ2-7
cdr3_nt: TGTGCCAGCAGCCACGACAGGGCTCCCCTCTACGAGCAGTACTTC
cdr3_aa: CASSHDRAPLYEQYF

clone_size: -
d_call: -
cdr3_length: 15
v_call: TRBV24-1
j_call: TRBJ2-1
cdr3_nt: TGTGCCACCGCCCCGGGAACTCTCCACTACAATGAGCAGTTCTTC
cdr3_aa: CATAPGTLHYNEQFF